Below, 24 T cell receptor beta chains from the same sample are listed, as sequenced in a study of OX40 agonist ivuxolimab in advanced cancers. Receptor libraries were prepared by the immunoSEQ multiplex PCR assay. TCRdb obtained this table from immuneACCESS and retained in-frame rearrangements with V and J assigned. These tables miss some clones; where compared with another copy, unresolved V genes account for less than half of the shortfall, and the remainder is unexplained. This sample holds nearly 60,000 clones; over 70% were observed only once. The ten largest account for roughly 3% of the sample. The material sequenced was CD4+ or CD8+ T cells sorted from blood, taken in a trial of the OX40 agonist ivuxolimab. The receptors were sampled from an adult with an advanced solid tumor such as melanoma, head and neck, liver or kidney cancer.

This clone was found a few times. The chain carries TRBV14 and TRBJ1-2; 8 bases match TRBD1. Germline V gene lookup returns CDR1 SGHDN and CDR2 FVKESK. The CDR3 consists of 15 residues. V lost 1 base to trimming and J lost 6 bases; unmatched junction nucleotides: 7. The CDR3 sequence: CASSQVTGGLNGYTF. The CDR3 nucleotides are TGTGCCAGCAGCCAAGTTACAGGGGGGCTCAATGGCTACACCTTC.

The chain recombines TRBV19 with TRBJ2-7; D is perhaps TRBD2 (6 bases). The CDR3 is made up of 15 amino acids. V shed 1 base and J shed 3 bases, with 13 bases lying between them. The V gene's germline CDR1 is LNHDA and CDR2 SQIVND (reference sequence). The chain's CDR3 is CASSIGGQGGYEQYF. CDR3 bases: TGTGCCAGTAGTATAGGAGGCCAGGGAGGCTACGAGCAGTACTTC.

This chain connects TRBV27 to TRBJ2-3; D remains ambiguous. The CDR3 length is 11 residues. V lost 5 bases and J 2 bases, leaving 2 bases between the germline ends. The germline CDR1 and CDR2 sequences are MNHEY and SMNVEV (reference sequence). CDR3 sequence reads: CASSTTDTQYF. CDR3 DNA sequence: TGTGCCAGCAGTACCACAGATACGCAGTATTTT.

This sequence joins TRBV5-1 and TRBJ2-3; 8 bases fit TRBD2. After removal of 5 bases from V and 3 bases from J, the junction contained 8 bases not matched to a gene. The CDR3 contains 15 residues. CDR1 and CDR2 (germline): SGHRS, YFSETQ. CDR3 DNA: TGCGCCAGCAGAACCGGGACTAGGGCTACAGATACGCAGTATTTT. Encoded protein: CASRTGTRATDTQYF.

The gene calls are TRBV5-1 and TRBJ2-2; 10 bases are shared with TRBD2. Germline-derived CDR1 and CDR2 are SGHRS and YFSETQ. The V and J ends lost 3 bases and 5 bases, in that order; junction bases with no gene match: 4. This CDR3 spans 15 amino acids. This chain's CDR3 is CASSWEGLATGELFF. The CDR3 DNA reads as TGCGCCAGCAGCTGGGAGGGACTAGCGACCGGGGAGCTGTTTTTT.

In this sample, this clone turned up once. The chain is built from TRBV2 and TRBJ2-1; no definite D call. Trimming cost V 6 bases and J 2 bases, with 2 bases left between them. Germline-derived CDR1 and CDR2 are SNHLY and FYNNEI. This CDR3 is built from 11 residues. The CDR3 protein is CASRAYNEQFF. CDR3 sequence (DNA): TGTGCCAGCAGGGCCTACAATGAGCAGTTCTTC.

This clone occurred once. The chain combines TRBV7-9 with TRBJ2-2, with a weak D call TRBD2 (5 bases). The V end was cut by 2 bases, the J end by 5 bases, with 9 bases between. Germline CDR1 reads SEHNR; CDR2 reads FQNEAQ (reference sequence). The CDR3 spans 14 residues. DNA of the CDR3: TGTGCCAGCAGCTTACAGGACTGGACCGGGGAGCTGTTTTTT. Translation gives CASSLQDWTGELFF.

The rearrangement links TRBV27 to TRBJ2-4; 11 nucleotides line up with TRBD1. Per the germline V gene, CDR1 is MNHEY and CDR2 is SMNVEV (reference sequence). This CDR3 spans 14 amino acids. Unmatched junction bases numbered 4, after V lost 5 bases and J lost 7 bases. CDR3 DNA sequence: TGTGCCAGCAGTGCCCGGGACAGGGGGAACATTCAGTACTTC. It yields the protein CASSARDRGNIQYF.

The chain joins TRBV25-1 to TRBJ1-2; D is unresolved. This CDR3 spans 15 amino acids. The ends were cut back, 5 bases at V and 3 bases at J, with 16 bases in the middle. The germline V gene has CDR1 MGHDK and CDR2 SYGVNS. CDR3 residues: CASSRNPPSHYGYTF. Written as DNA, the CDR3 is TGTGCCAGCAGTAGGAACCCTCCTTCCCACTATGGCTACACCTTC.

This chain uses TRBV19 with TRBJ2-7, with a possible D match to TRBD1 (5 bases). Trimming removed 3 bases at V and 0 bases at J, with 6 bases between. The CDR3 has 13 amino acids. CDR1 is LNHDA and CDR2 is SQIVND in the germline V gene (reference sequence). CDR3 sequence (DNA): TGTGCCAGTAGTATGGGGCACTCCTACGAGCAGTACTTC. Protein: CASSMGHSYEQYF.

The V call is TRBV28, the J call TRBJ2-2; TRBD2 might be the D (6 bases). Trimming took 4 bases from V and 6 from J, leaving 15 bases between them. CDR1 MDHEN and CDR2 SYDVKM come from the germline V gene. The length of the CDR3 is 15 residues. The CDR3 region is CASSSAGPRAGELFF. CDR3 coding DNA: TGTGCCAGCAGTTCTGCGGGGCCGCGGGCCGGGGAGCTGTTTTTT. Full variable domain (rest looked up from reference TRBV28 and TRBJ2-2): DVKVTQSSRYLVKRTGEKVFLECVQDMDHENMFWYRQDPGLGLRLIYFSYDVKMKEKGDIPEGYSVSREKKERFSLILESASTNQTSMYLCASSSAGPRAGELFFGEGSRLTVL.

A note on this clone: The same CDR3 is also encoded by other DNA sequences in this sample. The V and J genes are TRBV20-1 and TRBJ2-5; D not certain. The CDR3 runs to 10 residues. V lost 5 bases and J 5 bases, leaving 6 bases between the germline ends. CDR1 and CDR2 from the germline V gene are DFQATT and SNEGSKA (reference sequence). The CDR3 here is CSALGETQYF. The CDR3 DNA follows: TGCAGTGCTTTAGGGGAGACCCAGTACTTC.

The rearrangement joins TRBV7-2 to TRBJ2-1; D is perhaps TRBD1 or TRBD2 (5 bases each). Trimming left V 4 bases short and J 10 bases short, with 11 bases between. The CDR3 consists of 12 residues. CDR1 and CDR2 from the germline V gene are SGHTA and FQGNSA. CDR3 in amino acids: CASSSYWGEQFF. The CDR3, as DNA: TGTGCCAGCAGCTCGTATTGGGGGGAGCAGTTCTTC.

This clone was observed once. This chain uses TRBV4-3 with TRBJ2-3; unclear D gene. This CDR3 region has 16 residues. Trimming removed 0 bases at V and 0 bases at J, with 10 bases between. CDR1 is LGHNA, CDR2 YSLEER, per germline. In nucleotides, the CDR3 is TGCGCCAGCAGCCAAGAGTCAGCAGTGAGCACAGATACGCAGTATTTT. This encodes CASSQESAVSTDTQYF.

This clone came up once. The rearrangement uses TRBV18 and TRBJ2-7, with 8 bases aligning to TRBD1. The germline gives CDR1 KGHSH, CDR2 LQKENI. The V segment lost 6 bases and the J segment 5 bases; nucleotides outside the gene matches: 3. CDR3 length equals 12 residues. CDR3 in amino acids: CASSDRANEQYF. The DNA of the CDR3 is TGTGCCAGCTCGGACAGGGCGAACGAGCAGTACTTC.

J is TRBJ2-5 and V is TRBV6-5; the D is unclear. Germline V gene data show CDR1 as MNHEY and CDR2 as SVGAGI. The CDR3 runs to 15 residues. Trimming left V 0 bases short and J 7 bases short, with 15 bases between. The CDR3 DNA reads TGTGCCAGCAGTTACTCTTACGGGCAGGAAGGGACCCAGTACTTC. The encoded protein is CASSYSYGQEGTQYF.

This rearrangement joins TRBV15 to TRBJ2-7, with a weak D call TRBD1 (6 bases). Germline V gives CDR1 LNHNV, CDR2 YYDKDF (reference sequence). V was clipped by 2 bases and J by 5 bases, with 10 bases between them. This CDR3 has 13 amino acids. The CDR3 sequence is CATSRQGTNEQYF. The CDR3 coding sequence is TGTGCCACCAGCAGACAGGGGACCAACGAGCAGTACTTC.

This sequence joins TRBV12-2 and TRBJ2-1; TRBD2, the table's D call, was not compared with the DNA. TRBV12-2 counts as a pseudogene. This CDR3 is 15 amino acids long. The CDR3 loop reads CASRSLAGGPNEQFF. CDR3 DNA: TGTGCAAGTCGCTCCCTAGCGGGAGGGCCCAATGAGCAGTTCTTC.

The CDR3 loop is CASSSLGGKQFF. DNA of the CDR3: TGTGCCAGCAGTAGCTTGGGGGGAAAGCAGTTCTTC. The J gene is TRBJ2-1, the V gene TRBV7-9, with D tentatively TRBD2 (6 bases). Germline-derived CDR1 and CDR2 are SEHNR and FQNEAQ (reference sequence). V lost 6 bases to trimming and J lost 11 bases, with 14 bases between them. The CDR3 is 12 residues long.

The chain employs TRBV15 and TRBJ1-2, with 8 bases that match TRBD1. This CDR3 has 16 amino acids. Germline values: CDR1 LNHNV, CDR2 YYDKDF (reference sequence). Trimming took 0 bases from V and 2 from J; bases not matched to a gene: 5. The CDR3 DNA is TGTGCCACCAGCAGAGACCGGACAGGGCCCAACTATGGCTACACCTTC. Protein sequence: CATSRDRTGPNYGYTF. Full variable domain (missing parts from reference TRBV15 and TRBJ1-2): DAMVIQNPRYQVTQFGKPVTLSCSQTLNHNVMYWYQQKSSQAPKLLFHYYDKDFNNEADTPDNFQSRRPNTSFCFLDIRSPGLGDTAMYLCATSRDRTGPNYGYTFGSGTRLTVV.

The chain has TRBV30 and TRBJ1-5; TRBD1 aligns across 9 bases. The CDR3 is 14 amino acids. Looked up from germline, CDR1 is GTSNPN and CDR2 is SVGIG (reference sequence). The V segment lost 2 bases and the J segment 6 bases; nucleotides outside the gene matches: 5. This CDR3 reads CAWSPGTGIQPQHF. Here the CDR3 DNA reads TGTGCCTGGAGTCCCGGGACAGGGATTCAGCCCCAGCATTTT.

V gene TRBV5-1 combines with J gene TRBJ2-5; TRBD1 matches at 9 bases. Germline lookup yields CDR1 SGHRS and CDR2 YFSETQ. J lost 2 bases, V lost 3 bases, and 11 bases had no gene match. This CDR3 is 17 amino acids long. CDR3 nucleotide sequence: TGCGCCAGCAGCTCTCGACCGGGACAGGGATTTCAAGAGACCCAGTACTTC. Its protein is CASSSRPGQGFQETQYF.

V and J are TRBV6-1 and TRBJ1-1; maybe TRBD1 (6 bases). CDR3 length: 14 residues. With 7 bases removed from V and 0 bases from J, the gap between germline ends came to 12 bases. Germline CDR1 is MNHNS and CDR2 is SASEGT. CDR3 sequence: CASTGQLMNTEAFF. The CDR3 DNA follows: TGTGCCAGCACTGGACAGTTAATGAACACTGAAGCTTTCTTT.

The chain combines TRBV12-2 with TRBJ2-5; the table's D call, TRBD1, was not checked against the DNA. TRBV12-2 is shown as a pseudogene. The CDR3 runs to 16 residues. The CDR3: CASRLFSGHPKETQYF. CDR3 DNA: TGTGCAAGTCGCTTATTTTCGGGACACCCTAAAGAGACCCAGTACTTC.